This is a list of T cell receptor beta chains from one sample in a study of blood T cell repertoires in COVID-19. TCRdb's copy holds only in-frame clones and misses some; the assay was immunoSEQ multiplex PCR. The top ten hold around 1% of the sample, which has about 310,000 clones, around 89% seen once. What was sequenced was peripheral blood. The receptors originated from a middle-aged woman with COVID-19, enrolled during active disease. CDR3s include the opening cysteine and the closing phenylalanine or tryptophan. Clone size, where shown, is once, few, many, or a class for clones that have expanded.

>TRBJ2-1|TRBV5-5|NA
CASSSTAYNEQFF
>TRBJ1-1|TRBV6-5|NA
CASRSVTLNTEAFF
>TRBJ1-2|TRBV30|NA
CAWSVREGYTF
>TRBJ2-7|TRBV11-3|NA
CASSLASRDEQYF
>TRBJ2-3|TRBV5-6|NA
CASSLRGRSTDTQYF
>TRBJ2-1|TRBV20-1|NA
CSASPGTGGDEQFF
>TRBJ2-1|TRBV18|NA
CASSPVRRGEQFF
>TRBJ1-5|TRBV11-1|once
CASRRSEDRDQPQHF
>TRBJ1-1|TRBV19|NA
CASSISGNRGLTEAFF
>TRBJ1-5|TRBV3-1/TRBV3-2|NA
CASSQALGSQPQHF
>TRBJ2-3|TRBV5-4|NA
CASSTQGATTDTQYF
>TRBJ2-7|TRBV6-2/TRBV6-3|NA
CASSSVLVTGVSYEQYF
>TRBJ2-4|TRBV15|NA
CATSRDLGLAEFF
>TRBJ1-1|TRBV3-1/TRBV3-2|NA
CASSRGRGDTEAFF
>TRBJ1-1|TRBV25-1|NA
CASSGPTGVGTEAFF
>TRBJ1-4|TRBV20-1|NA
CSASTRATNEKLFF
>TRBJ1-1|TRBV6-2/TRBV6-3|NA
CASSKTAEAFF
>TRBJ2-1|TRBV28|NA
CASRAGRYNEQFF
>TRBJ1-5|TRBV24-1|few
CATSDSSGNQPQHF
>TRBJ2-6|TRBV6-2/TRBV6-3|NA
CASSYYGTGVSGANVLTF